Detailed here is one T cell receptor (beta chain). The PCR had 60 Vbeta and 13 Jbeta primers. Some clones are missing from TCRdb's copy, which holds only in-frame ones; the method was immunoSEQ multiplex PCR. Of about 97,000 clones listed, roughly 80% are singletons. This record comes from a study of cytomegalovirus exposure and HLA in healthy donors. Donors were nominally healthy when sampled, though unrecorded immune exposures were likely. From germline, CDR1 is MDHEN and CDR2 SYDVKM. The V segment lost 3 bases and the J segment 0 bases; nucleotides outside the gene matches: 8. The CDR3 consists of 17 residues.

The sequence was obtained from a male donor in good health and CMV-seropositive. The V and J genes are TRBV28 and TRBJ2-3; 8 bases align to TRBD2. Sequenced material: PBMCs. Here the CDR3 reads CASSFHYSGMSTDTQYF. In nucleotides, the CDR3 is TGTGCCAGCAGTTTCCATTATAGCGGGATGAGCACAGATACGCAGTATTTT.